The T cell receptor beta chain described here comes from a study of blood T cell repertoires in COVID-19. Study-wide background: Donors in the United States, Italy and Spain gave samples during acute or convalescent COVID-19. PBMCs, B-cell-depleted T cells, or T cells provided the cDNA or gDNA that made up the material.

In the study's own analysis: Reference gene primer amplification yielded estimated nucleated cell counts. Method: immunoSEQ multiplex PCR; TCRdb's copy keeps in-frame clones and lacks some. V and J calls and clone size are copied from that table; D and trimming were computed from the DNA. The repertoire holds some 75,000 clones, around 89% seen once, with 0.58% in the top ten. This CDR3 has 14 residues. Germline loops: CDR1 ENHRY, CDR2 SYGVKD. The ends lost 5 bases at V and 4 bases at J; junction bases unmatched: 5. The sequenced sample consisted of peripheral blood. The clonotype comes from a man aged 60-69 years with acute or convalescent COVID-19. V is TRBV10-3 and J is TRBJ2-3; TRBD1 agrees at 8 bases. The CDR3 region has the DNA TGTGCCATCAGTCGGGCAGGGGGCTCAGATACGCAGTATTTT. It codes for CAISRAGGSDTQYF.